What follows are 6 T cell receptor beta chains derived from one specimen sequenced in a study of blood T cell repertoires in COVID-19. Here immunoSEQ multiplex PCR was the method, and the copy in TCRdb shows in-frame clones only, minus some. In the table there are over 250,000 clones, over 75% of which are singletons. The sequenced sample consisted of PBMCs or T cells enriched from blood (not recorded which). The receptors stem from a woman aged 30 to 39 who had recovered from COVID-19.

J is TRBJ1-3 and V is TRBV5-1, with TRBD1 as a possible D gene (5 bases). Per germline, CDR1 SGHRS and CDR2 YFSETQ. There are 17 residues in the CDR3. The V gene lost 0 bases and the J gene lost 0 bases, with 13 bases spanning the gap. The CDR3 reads CASSLVDSRTSGNTIYF. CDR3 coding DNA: TGCGCCAGCAGCTTGGTCGACAGCCGAACCTCTGGAAACACCATATATTTT.

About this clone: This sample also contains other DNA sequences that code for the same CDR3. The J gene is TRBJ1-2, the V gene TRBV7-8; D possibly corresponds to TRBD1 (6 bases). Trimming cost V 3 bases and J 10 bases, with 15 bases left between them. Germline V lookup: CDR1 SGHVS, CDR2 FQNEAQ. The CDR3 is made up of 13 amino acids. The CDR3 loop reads CASSFLQGSIYTF. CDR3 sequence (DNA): TGTGCCAGCAGCTTCTTACAGGGCTCTATCTACACCTTC.

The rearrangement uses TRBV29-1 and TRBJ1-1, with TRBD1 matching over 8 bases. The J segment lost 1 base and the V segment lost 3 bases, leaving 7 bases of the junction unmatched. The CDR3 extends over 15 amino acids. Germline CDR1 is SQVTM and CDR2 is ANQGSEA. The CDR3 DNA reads TGCAGCGTTGAGGGAGCGACAGGGGAGAACACTGAAGCTTTCTTT. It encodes CSVEGATGENTEAFF.

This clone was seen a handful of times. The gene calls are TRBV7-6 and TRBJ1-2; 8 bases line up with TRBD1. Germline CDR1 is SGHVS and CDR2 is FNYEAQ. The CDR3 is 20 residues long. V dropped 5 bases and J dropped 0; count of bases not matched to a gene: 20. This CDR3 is CASSAVEGGTGPSANYGYTF. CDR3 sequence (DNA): TGTGCCAGCAGCGCGGTCGAAGGGGGGACAGGTCCGTCCGCTAACTATGGCTACACCTTC.

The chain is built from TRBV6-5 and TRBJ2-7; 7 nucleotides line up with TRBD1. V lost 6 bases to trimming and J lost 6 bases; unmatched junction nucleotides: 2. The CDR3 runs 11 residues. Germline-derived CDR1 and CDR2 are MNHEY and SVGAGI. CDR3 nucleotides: TGTGCCAGCAGCCGACAGGGCGAGCAGTACTTC. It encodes CASSRQGEQYF.

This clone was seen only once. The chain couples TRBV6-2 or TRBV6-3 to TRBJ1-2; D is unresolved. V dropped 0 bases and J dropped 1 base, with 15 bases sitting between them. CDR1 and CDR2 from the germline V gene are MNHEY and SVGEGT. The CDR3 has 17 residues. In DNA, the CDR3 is TGTGCCAGCAGTTACTCGGTTTTTTCAGGCCTTAACTATGGCTACACCTTC. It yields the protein CASSYSVFSGLNYGYTF.